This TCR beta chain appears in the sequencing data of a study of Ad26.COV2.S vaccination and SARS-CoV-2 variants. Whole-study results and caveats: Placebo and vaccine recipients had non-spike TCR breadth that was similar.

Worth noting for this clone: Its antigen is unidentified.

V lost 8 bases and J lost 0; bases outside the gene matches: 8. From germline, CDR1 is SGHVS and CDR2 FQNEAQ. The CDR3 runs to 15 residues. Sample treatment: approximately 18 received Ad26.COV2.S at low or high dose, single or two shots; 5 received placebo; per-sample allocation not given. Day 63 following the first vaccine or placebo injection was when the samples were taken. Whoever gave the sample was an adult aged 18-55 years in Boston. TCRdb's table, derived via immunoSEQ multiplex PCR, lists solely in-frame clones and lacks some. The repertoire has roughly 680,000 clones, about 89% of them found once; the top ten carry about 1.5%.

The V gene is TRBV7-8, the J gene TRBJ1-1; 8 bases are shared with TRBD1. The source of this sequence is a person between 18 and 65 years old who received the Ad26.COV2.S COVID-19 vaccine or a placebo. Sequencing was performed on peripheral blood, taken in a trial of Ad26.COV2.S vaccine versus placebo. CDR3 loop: CASADRGLMNTEAFF. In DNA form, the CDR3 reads TGTGCCAGCGCCGACAGGGGCCTAATGAACACTGAAGCTTTCTTT. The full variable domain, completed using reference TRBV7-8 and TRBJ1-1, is GAGVSQSPRYKVAKRGQDVALRCDPISGHVSLFWYQQALGQGPEFLTYFQNEAQLDKSGLPSDRFFAERPEGSVSTLKIQRTQQEDSAVYLCASADRGLMNTEAFFGQGTRLTVV.